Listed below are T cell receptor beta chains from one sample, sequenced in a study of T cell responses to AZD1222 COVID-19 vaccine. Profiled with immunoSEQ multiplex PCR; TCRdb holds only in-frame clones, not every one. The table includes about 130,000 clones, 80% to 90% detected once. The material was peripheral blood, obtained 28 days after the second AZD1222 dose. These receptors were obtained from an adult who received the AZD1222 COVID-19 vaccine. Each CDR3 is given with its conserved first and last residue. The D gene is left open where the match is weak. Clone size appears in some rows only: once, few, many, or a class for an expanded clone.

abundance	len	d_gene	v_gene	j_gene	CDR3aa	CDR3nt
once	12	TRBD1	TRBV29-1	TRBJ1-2	CSAVQGAYGYTF	TGCAGCGCAGTACAGGGGGCCTATGGCTACACCTTC
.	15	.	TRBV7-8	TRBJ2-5	CASSLEGGVSRTQYF	TGTGCCAGCAGCTTAGAAGGAGGAGTGTCTCGGACCCAGTACTTC
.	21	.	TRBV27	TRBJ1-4	CASSLSSYGHSESATNEKLFF	TGTGCCAGCAGTTTATCGAGTTACGGACATTCAGAGTCTGCAACTAATGAAAAACTGTTTTTT
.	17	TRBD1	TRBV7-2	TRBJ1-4	CASSLGFGGTGEEKLFF	TGTGCCAGCAGCTTAGGGTTCGGCGGGACAGGGGAGGAAAAACTGTTTTTT
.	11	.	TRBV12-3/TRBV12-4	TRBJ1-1	CASSGDTEAFF	TGTGCCAGCAGTGGGGATACTGAAGCTTTCTTT
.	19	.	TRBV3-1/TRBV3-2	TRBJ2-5	CASSLPYFNTGRSQETQYF	TGTGCCAGCAGCCTCCCCTATTTTAATACGGGACGGTCACAAGAGACCCAGTACTTC
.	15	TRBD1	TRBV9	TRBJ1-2	CASSVSTQGGYGYTF	TGTGCCAGCAGCGTCTCGACACAGGGGGGCTATGGCTACACCTTC
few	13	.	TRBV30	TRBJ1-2	CAWPPKIGYGYTF	TGTGCCTGGCCCCCAAAAATCGGCTATGGCTACACCTTC
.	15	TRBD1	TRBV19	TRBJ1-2	CASSWQGEGHYGYTF	TGTGCCAGTAGTTGGCAGGGGGAAGGCCACTATGGCTACACCTTC
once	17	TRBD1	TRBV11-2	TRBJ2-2	CASSLDPGTENTGELFF	TGTGCCAGCAGCTTAGATCCCGGGACAGAGAACACCGGGGAGCTGTTTTTT
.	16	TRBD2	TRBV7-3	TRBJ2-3	CASSSLTSGVADTQYF	TGTGCCAGCAGCTCCCTGACTAGCGGGGTGGCAGATACGCAGTATTTT
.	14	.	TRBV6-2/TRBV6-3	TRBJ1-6	CASSYSYNNSPLHF	TGTGCCAGCAGTTACTCGTATAATAATTCACCCCTCCACTTT
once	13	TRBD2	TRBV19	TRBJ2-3	CASSREGTDTQYF	TGTGCCAGTAGCCGGGAGGGCACAGATACGCAGTATTTT
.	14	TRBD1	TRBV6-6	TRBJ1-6	CASTQGQGESPLHF	TGTGCCAGCACCCAGGGGCAGGGGGAATCACCCCTCCACTTT
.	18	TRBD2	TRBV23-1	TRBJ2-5	CASSSSGRLAHLQETQYF	TGCGCCAGCAGTTCTTCTGGACGACTAGCGCACTTACAAGAGACCCAGTACTTC
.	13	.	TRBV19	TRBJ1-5	CASSMGEVVPQHF	TGTGCCAGTAGTATGGGGGAGGTGGTGCCCCAGCATTTT
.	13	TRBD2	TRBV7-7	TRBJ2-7	CAERGGASYEQYF	TGTGCGGAGCGGGGGGGCGCCTCCTACGAGCAGTACTTC
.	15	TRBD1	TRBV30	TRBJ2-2	CFGDPTGTGAGELFF	TGTTTTGGGGACCCGACCGGGACAGGGGCCGGGGAGCTGTTTTTT